The 17 T cell receptor beta chains below come from one sample, sequenced in a study of shared clonotypes between healthy human individuals. Sequenced by immunoSEQ multiplex PCR; TCRdb stores in-frame clones only, minus some. This table has about 470,000 clones, roughly 77% appearing once. The sequencing input was PBMCs. These receptors came from a woman aged 40 to 49 in good health. Some clones in this sample may be carry-over from other donors' samples.

V usage is TRBV28 and J usage is TRBJ2-2; the match to TRBD1 covers 8 bases. Germline CDR1 MDHEN, CDR2 SYDVKM. The CDR3 runs to 15 residues. After removal of 7 bases from V and 3 bases from J, the junction contained 7 bases not matched to a gene. DNA of the CDR3: TGTGCCAGCAACCGCCGGACAGGGCACACCGGGGAGCTGTTTTTT. Protein product: CASNRRTGHTGELFF.

Concerning this clone itself: Other DNA sequences in this sample translate to the same CDR3. The chain uses TRBV7-2 and TRBJ1-3, with D unresolved. Trimming shortened V by 2 bases and J by 0 bases, and 8 bases separated the two germline ends. This CDR3 has 15 residues. Per germline, CDR1 SGHTA and CDR2 FQGNSA. The chain's CDR3 is CASSLTASSGNTIYF. CDR3 coding DNA: TGTGCCAGCAGCTTAACAGCGTCCTCTGGAAACACCATATATTTT.

As for this clone: The same CDR3 also results from other DNA sequences found in this sample. The chain recombines TRBV7-2 with TRBJ2-1; D gene ambiguous. CDR1 SGHTA and CDR2 FQGNSA come from the germline V gene. Trimming shortened V by 3 bases and J by 0 bases, and 0 bases separated the two germline ends. The CDR3 length is 12 residues. The chain's CDR3 is CASSFSYNEQFF. CDR3 nucleotides: TGTGCCAGCAGCTTCTCCTACAATGAGCAGTTCTTC.

The V gene is TRBV29-1, the J gene TRBJ2-3, with 13 bases lining up with TRBD2. Trimming at V came to 7 bases and at J to 0 bases, leaving 4 bases not matched to a gene. CDR3 size: 15 residues. The germline V gene encodes CDR1 SQVTM and CDR2 ANQGSEA. The CDR3: CSATSGRTSTDTQYF. CDR3 in DNA: TGCAGCGCGACTAGCGGGAGGACGAGCACAGATACGCAGTATTTT.

The chain joins TRBV28 to TRBJ1-5; D is unclear. With 3 bases removed from V and 0 bases from J, the gap between germline ends came to 6 bases. CDR3 length equals 14 residues. Germline CDR1 MDHEN, CDR2 SYDVKM. The CDR3: CASSLVHSNQPQHF. The CDR3 DNA sequence: TGTGCCAGCAGTTTGGTCCATAGCAATCAGCCCCAGCATTTT.

For the CDR3, the DNA is TGTGCCAGCAGTGAAGTAACCGGGACTAGCGGTGCCTACGAGCAGTACTTC. This codes for CASSEVTGTSGAYEQYF. The gene calls are TRBV2 and TRBJ2-7, with TRBD2 matching over 11 bases. The CDR3 extends over 17 amino acids. Trimming cost V 1 base and J 2 bases; bases outside gene matches: 7. Germline V gene data show CDR1 as SNHLY and CDR2 as FYNNEI.

Turning to this clone: Other DNA sequences in this sample translate to the same CDR3. V usage is TRBV7-9 and J usage is TRBJ1-3; 7 bases align to TRBD1. This CDR3 has 16 residues. Germline V gives CDR1 SEHNR, CDR2 FQNEAQ (reference sequence). Trimming took 5 bases from V and 4 from J; bases not matched to a gene: 11. The CDR3 loop reads CASSPPGQSSGNTIYF. Written as DNA, the CDR3 is TGTGCCAGCAGCCCTCCGGGACAGTCTTCCGGAAACACCATATATTTT.

The CDR3 DNA reads TGTGCCAGCAGCTTTGGGTCCCACCATGGTCCAGATACGCAGTATTTT. This sequence encodes CASSFGSHHGPDTQYF. The chain couples TRBV7-9 to TRBJ2-3; D is ambiguous. The CDR3 is made up of 16 amino acids. Trimming took off 3 bases at V and 4 bases at J, with 17 bases between the two ends. From germline, CDR1 is SEHNR and CDR2 FQNEAQ (reference sequence). Full variable domain (missing parts from reference TRBV7-9 and TRBJ2-3): DTGVSQNPRHKITKRGQNVTFRCDPISEHNRLYWYRQTLGQGPEFLTYFQNEAQLEKSRLLSDRFSAERPKGSFSTLEIQRTEQGDSAMYLCASSFGSHHGPDTQYFGPGTRLTVL.

The rearrangement uses TRBV4-1 and TRBJ2-3, with D perhaps TRBD1 (5 bases). V was shortened by 0 bases and J by 6 bases, with 16 bases between the two germline ends. The CDR3 totals 16 residues. Germline V gene lookup returns CDR1 MGHRA and CDR2 YSYEKL. DNA of the CDR3: TGCGCCAGCAGCCAAGAGCAGGGCCCGCAGACGGATACGCAGTATTTT. As protein: CASSQEQGPQTDTQYF.

This clone was counted only a few times. The gene calls are TRBV2 and TRBJ1-3; possible D gene TRBD1, 5 bases. The CDR3 is 12 residues long. Per the germline V gene, CDR1 is SNHLY and CDR2 is FYNNEI. The V end was cut by 9 bases, the J end by 1 base, with 7 bases between. The CDR3 sequence: CASYRSGNTIYF. The DNA for the CDR3 is TGTGCCAGTTACAGGTCTGGAAACACCATATATTTT.

V is TRBV28 and J is TRBJ1-2; maybe TRBD1 (5 bases). Trimming stripped 6 bases from V and 0 bases from J, with 11 bases between. In germline, CDR1 is MDHEN, CDR2 SYDVKM. This CDR3 is 14 amino acids long. The CDR3 DNA sequence: TGTGCCAGCAGGAATGGCAGGGCTAACTATGGCTACACCTTC. Translated: CASRNGRANYGYTF.

The V gene is TRBV7-2, the J gene TRBJ2-3; D unresolved. Looked up from germline, CDR1 is SGHTA and CDR2 is FQGNSA. This CDR3 spans 14 amino acids. Trimming cost V 4 bases and J 6 bases, with 14 bases left between them. CDR3 DNA sequence: TGTGCCAGCAGCTCCCCCCTGCCTCAGGATACGCAGTATTTT. It is translated as CASSSPLPQDTQYF.

The chain carries TRBV7-3 and TRBJ2-7, with 10 nucleotides matching TRBD2. The CDR3 has 15 residues. Trimming removed 5 bases from V and 3 bases from J; junction bases left unmatched: 7. Germline-derived CDR1 and CDR2 are SGHTA and FQGTGA. CDR3 DNA: TGTGCCAGCAGCCAGACGGGGACTAGCGACTACGAGCAGTACTTC. Its protein is CASSQTGTSDYEQYF.

This rearrangement joins TRBV4-2 to TRBJ1-6; D not certain. CDR1 LGHNA and CDR2 YNFKEQ come from the germline V gene. The CDR3 covers 11 residues. V shed 7 bases and J shed 9 bases, with 7 bases lying between them. CDR3 sequence: CASTHTSPLHF. CDR3 sequence (DNA): TGTGCCAGCACCCATACTTCACCCCTCCACTTT.

The chain recombines TRBV28 with TRBJ1-2, with D tentatively TRBD1 (5 bases). Germline assignment: CDR1 MDHEN and CDR2 SYDVKM. This CDR3 comprises 16 residues. With 7 bases removed from V and 0 bases from J, the gap between germline ends came to 18 bases. CDR3 sequence reads: CASNFQLTDPNYGYTF. For the CDR3, the DNA is TGTGCCAGCAACTTCCAATTGACAGACCCTAACTATGGCTACACCTTC.

The V and J genes are TRBV28 and TRBJ2-2; 9 bases are shared with TRBD1. After removal of 4 bases from V and 7 bases from J, the junction contained 13 bases not matched to a gene. The CDR3 contains 17 residues. Germline V gene sequence: CDR1 MDHEN, CDR2 SYDVKM. The CDR3: CASSSATGQGLRGELFF. For the CDR3, the DNA is TGTGCCAGCAGTTCTGCCACGGGACAGGGCCTTCGCGGGGAGCTGTTTTTT.

The chain has TRBV18 and TRBJ1-1; D is undetermined. CDR3 length: 14 residues. Germline loops: CDR1 KGHSH, CDR2 LQKENI. Trimming stripped 1 base from V and 1 base from J, with 7 bases between. CDR3 region: CASSPRAENTEAFF. For the CDR3, the DNA is TGTGCCAGCTCACCACGGGCGGAGAACACTGAAGCTTTCTTT.